The TCR beta chain described here comes from a study of CD8 T cells in Susac syndrome. Study findings and constraints: A relatively small number of individuals underwent TCR sequencing and HLA analysis.

The authors carried out high-throughput sequencing of TCR beta. They applied it to CD8+ and CD4+ T cells obtained from blood. In Susac syndrome patients, recently defined diagnostic criteria for definite or probable disease were met. In the case of this clonotype: Its specificity is unknown.

RNA in amounts of about 0.45 to 1 ug was reverse transcribed with random hexamers. Multiplex PCR with immunoSEQ amplified the TCR beta CDR3 across 54 Vbeta and 13 Jbeta. Via MiXCR, TCRdb re-called the immunoSEQ multiplex PCR reads, giving one row per CDR3 protein. This table has approximately 210,000 distinct CDR3 sequences, 94% appearing once. Sequenced: CD4+ T cells from PBMCs. The TCR originated in a human donor with Susac syndrome.

CDR3 region: CAWSPPRVLNTEAFF. Written as DNA, the CDR3 is TGTGCCTGGAGTCCTCCGAGGGTCTTGAACACTGAAGCTTTCTTT. V is TRBV30 and J is TRBJ1-1, with unresolved D. Germline V gives CDR1 GTSNPN, CDR2 SVGIG (reference sequence). V dropped 2 bases and J dropped 0 bases, with 13 bases sitting between them. There are 15 residues in the CDR3. Based on the CDR3 plus reference TRBV30 and TRBJ1-1, the full variable domain is SQTIHQWPATLVQPVGSPLSLECTVEGTSNPNLYWYRQAAGRGLQLLFYSVGIGQISSEVPQNLSASRPQDRQFILSSKKLLLSDSGFYLCAWSPPRVLNTEAFFGQGTRLTVV.